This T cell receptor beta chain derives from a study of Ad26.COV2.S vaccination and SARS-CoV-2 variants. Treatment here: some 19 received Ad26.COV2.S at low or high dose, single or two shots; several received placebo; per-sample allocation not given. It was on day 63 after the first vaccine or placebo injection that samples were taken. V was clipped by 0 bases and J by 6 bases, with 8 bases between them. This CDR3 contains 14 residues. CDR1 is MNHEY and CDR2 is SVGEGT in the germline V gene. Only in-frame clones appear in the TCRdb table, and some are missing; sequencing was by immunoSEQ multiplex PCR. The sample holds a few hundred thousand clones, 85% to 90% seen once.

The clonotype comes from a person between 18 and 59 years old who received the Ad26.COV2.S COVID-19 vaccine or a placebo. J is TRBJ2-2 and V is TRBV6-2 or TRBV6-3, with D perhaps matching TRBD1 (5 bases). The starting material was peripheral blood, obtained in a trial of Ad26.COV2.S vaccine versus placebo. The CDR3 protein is CASSYSQAAGELFF. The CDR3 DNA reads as TGTGCCAGCAGTTACTCACAGGCGGCCGGGGAGCTGTTTTTT.